Each of the 7 T cell receptor beta chains below was sequenced from the same sample in a study of T cell repertoires in cytomegalovirus infection. These receptors are not linked to any known antigen. TCRdb reanalysed the reads using MiXCR and keeps one entry per CDR3 protein. The sample records around 110,000 distinct CDR3 sequences, around 9.1% being singletons. Sequencing used PBMCs, sequenced either directly or after in vitro stimulation (not recorded which). The receptors stem from a human donor in good health (CMV status not recorded). Some clones in this sample may be carry-over from other donors' samples.

This clonotype was recorded a few times. V is TRBV11-2 and J is TRBJ2-2, with D unclear. CDR1 and CDR2 from the germline V gene are SGHAT and FQNNGV. The V end lost 5 bases, the J end lost 4 bases, and 5 bases lay between the germline ends. This CDR3 is built from 12 residues. CDR3 nucleotide sequence: TGTGCCAGCAGCGGGATCACCGGGGAGCTGTTTTTT. Translating gives CASSGITGELFF.

This clonotype occurred many times. The rearrangement links TRBV2 to TRBJ1-2; weak D call: TRBD1 (6 bases). Germline lookup yields CDR1 SNHLY and CDR2 FYNNEI. Trimming pared 1 base from V and 8 bases from J, leaving 26 bases between. The length of the CDR3 is 18 residues. CDR3 in amino acids: CASSEVVPRQAGGSGYTF. The CDR3 coding sequence is TGTGCCAGCAGTGAAGTGGTCCCGAGACAGGCGGGAGGGAGCGGCTACACCTTC.

This clonotype was detected many times. The gene calls are TRBV6-5 and TRBJ2-3, with 9 bases lining up with TRBD1. With V trimmed by 3 bases and J by 1 base, 5 bases remained unmatched. Germline V lookup: CDR1 MNHEY, CDR2 SVGAGI. The CDR3 sequence is 16 residues long. CDR3 in amino acids: CASSYSRTGGTDTQYF. Written as DNA, the CDR3 is TGTGCCAGCAGTTATTCCCGGACAGGGGGCACAGATACGCAGTATTTT.

This clonotype was seen many times. The V and J genes are TRBV7-8 and TRBJ2-3, with 10 bases that match TRBD2. The CDR3 runs 17 residues. The J segment lost 0 bases and the V segment lost 5 bases, leaving 8 bases of the junction unmatched. Germline values: CDR1 SGHVS, CDR2 FQNEAQ. Written as DNA, the CDR3 is TGTGCCAGCAGCAAACAACCGGGACTAGCGAGCACAGATACGCAGTATTTT. It encodes CASSKQPGLASTDTQYF.

This clonotype was picked up a small number of times. This sequence joins TRBV6-2 or TRBV6-3 and TRBJ2-1; 14 nucleotides agree with TRBD2. Germline lookup yields CDR1 MNHEY and CDR2 SVGEGT. The V and J ends lost 1 base and 8 bases, in that order; junction bases with no gene match: 4. The CDR3 loop spans 16 amino acids. The CDR3, as DNA: TGTGCCAGCAGTTACTTCGGGACTAGCGGGAGCTATGAGCAGTTCTTC. Protein sequence: CASSYFGTSGSYEQFF.

In its sample, this clonotype was seen a few times. This chain uses TRBV20-1 with TRBJ2-1; 13 bases are a match to TRBD2. V gave up 6 bases and J gave up 10 bases; unmatched junction bases: 3. Germline CDR1 DFQATT, CDR2 SNEGSKA (reference sequence). The CDR3 runs 12 residues. For the CDR3, the DNA is TGCAGTGCCACTAGCGGGAGGGCCGAGCAGTTCTTC. As protein: CSATSGRAEQFF.

A single count supports this clonotype. This may be a read error, as it is one base from a much larger clone. The chain joins TRBV11-3 to TRBJ2-1; D unclear. The CDR3 is 14 amino acids. Germline V lookup: CDR1 SGHNT, CDR2 YENEEA. The chain's CDR3 is CASSLDLSYNEHFF. CDR3 in DNA: TGTGCCAGCAGCTTAGATCTGTCATACAATGAGCATTTCTTC.